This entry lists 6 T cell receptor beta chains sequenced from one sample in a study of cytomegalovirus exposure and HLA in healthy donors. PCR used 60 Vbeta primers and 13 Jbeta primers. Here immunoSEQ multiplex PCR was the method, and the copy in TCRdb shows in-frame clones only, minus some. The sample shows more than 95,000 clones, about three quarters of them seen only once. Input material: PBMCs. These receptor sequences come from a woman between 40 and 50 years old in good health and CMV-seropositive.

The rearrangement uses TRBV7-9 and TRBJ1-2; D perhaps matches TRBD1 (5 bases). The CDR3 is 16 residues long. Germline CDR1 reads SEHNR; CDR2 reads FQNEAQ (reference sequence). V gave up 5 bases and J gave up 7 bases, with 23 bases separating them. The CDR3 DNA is TGTGCCAGCAGCCTGTCCGGTGACAGTCTTATCCGTGGCTACACCTTC. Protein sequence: CASSLSGDSLIRGYTF.

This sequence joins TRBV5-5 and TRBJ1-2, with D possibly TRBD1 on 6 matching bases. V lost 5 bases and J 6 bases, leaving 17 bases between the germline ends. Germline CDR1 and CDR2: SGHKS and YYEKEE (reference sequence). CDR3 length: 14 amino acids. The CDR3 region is CASRNARDTNGYTF. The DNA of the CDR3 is TGTGCCAGCAGAAATGCCCGGGACACCAATGGCTACACCTTC.

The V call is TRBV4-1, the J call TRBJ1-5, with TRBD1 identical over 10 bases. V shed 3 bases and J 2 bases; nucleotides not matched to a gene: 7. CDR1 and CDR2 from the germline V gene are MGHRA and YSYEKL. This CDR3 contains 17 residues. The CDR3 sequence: CASSHLTGGFGNQPQHF. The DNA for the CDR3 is TGCGCCAGCAGCCACCTGACAGGGGGCTTTGGCAATCAGCCCCAGCATTTT.

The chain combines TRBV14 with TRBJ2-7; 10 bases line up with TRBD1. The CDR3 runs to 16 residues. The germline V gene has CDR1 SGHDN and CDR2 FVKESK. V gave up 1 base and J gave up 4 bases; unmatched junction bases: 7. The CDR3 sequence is CASSQAPGQGKYEQYF. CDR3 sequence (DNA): TGTGCCAGCAGCCAAGCTCCGGGACAGGGGAAGTACGAGCAGTACTTC.

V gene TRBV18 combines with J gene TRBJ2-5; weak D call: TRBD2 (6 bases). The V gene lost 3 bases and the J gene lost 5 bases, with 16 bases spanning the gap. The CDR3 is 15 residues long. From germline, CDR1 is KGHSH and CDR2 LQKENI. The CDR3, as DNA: TGTGCCAGCTCACCTCTCGAGGAGGGGCGGGAGACCCAGTACTTC. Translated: CASSPLEEGRETQYF.

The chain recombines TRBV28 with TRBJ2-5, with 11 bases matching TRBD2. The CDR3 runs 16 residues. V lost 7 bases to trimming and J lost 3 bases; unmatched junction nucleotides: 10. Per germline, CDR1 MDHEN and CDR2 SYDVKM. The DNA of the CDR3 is TGTGCCAGCACATCCGTAGCGGGAGGGGATGAAGAGACCCAGTACTTC. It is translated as CASTSVAGGDEETQYF.